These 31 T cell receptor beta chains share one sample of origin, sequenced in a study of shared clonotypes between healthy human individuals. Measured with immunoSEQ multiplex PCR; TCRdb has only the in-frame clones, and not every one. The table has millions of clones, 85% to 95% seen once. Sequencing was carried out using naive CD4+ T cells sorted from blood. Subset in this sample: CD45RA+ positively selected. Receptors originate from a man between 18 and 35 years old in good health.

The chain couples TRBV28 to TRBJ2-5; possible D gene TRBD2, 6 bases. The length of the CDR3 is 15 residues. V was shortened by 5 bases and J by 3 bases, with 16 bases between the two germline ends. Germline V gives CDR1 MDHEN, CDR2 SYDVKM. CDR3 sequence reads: CASSPVLAREETQYF. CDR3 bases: TGTGCCAGCAGTCCGGTGCTAGCGAGAGAAGAGACCCAGTACTTC.

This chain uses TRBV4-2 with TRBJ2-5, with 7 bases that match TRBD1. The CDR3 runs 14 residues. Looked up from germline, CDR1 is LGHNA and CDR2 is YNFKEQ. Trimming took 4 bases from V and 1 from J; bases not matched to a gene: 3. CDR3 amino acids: CASSPGTAQETQYF. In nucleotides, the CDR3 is TGTGCCAGCAGCCCTGGGACAGCCCAAGAGACCCAGTACTTC.

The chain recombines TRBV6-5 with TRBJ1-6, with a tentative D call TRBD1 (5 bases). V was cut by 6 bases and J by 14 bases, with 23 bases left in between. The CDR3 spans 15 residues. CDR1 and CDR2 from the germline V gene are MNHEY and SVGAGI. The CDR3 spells CASRSGTVSKRTLHF. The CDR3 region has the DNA TGTGCCAGCAGATCCGGGACCGTCTCTAAGAGGACCCTCCACTTT.

The CDR3 here is CASSLGFSGANVLTF. CDR3 sequence (DNA): TGTGCCAGCAGCTTAGGGTTCTCTGGGGCCAACGTCCTGACTTTC. The genes are TRBV7-6 and TRBJ2-6, with D unresolved. CDR3 size: 15 residues. Germline V gene data show CDR1 as SGHVS and CDR2 as FNYEAQ. V was clipped by 1 base and J by 0 bases, with 4 bases between them.

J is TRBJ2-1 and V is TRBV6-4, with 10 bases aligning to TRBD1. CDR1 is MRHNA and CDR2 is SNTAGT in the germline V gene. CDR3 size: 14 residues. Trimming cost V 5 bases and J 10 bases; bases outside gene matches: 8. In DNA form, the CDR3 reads TGTGCCAGCAGTCCCGGGACAGGGGATCAGGAGCAGTTCTTC. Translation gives CASSPGTGDQEQFF.

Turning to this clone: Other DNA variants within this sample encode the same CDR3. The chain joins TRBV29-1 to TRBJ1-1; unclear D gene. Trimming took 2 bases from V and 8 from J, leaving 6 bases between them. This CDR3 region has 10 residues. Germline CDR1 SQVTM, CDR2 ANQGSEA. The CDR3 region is CSVESPEAFF. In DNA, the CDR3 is TGCAGCGTTGAAAGTCCAGAAGCTTTCTTT.

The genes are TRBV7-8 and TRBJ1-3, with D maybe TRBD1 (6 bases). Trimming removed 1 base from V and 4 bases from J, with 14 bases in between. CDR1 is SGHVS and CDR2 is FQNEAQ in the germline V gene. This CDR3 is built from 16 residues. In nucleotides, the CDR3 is TGTGCCAGCAGCTTAGGACCCAGGGGCGGAGGAAACACCATATATTTT. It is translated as CASSLGPRGGGNTIYF.

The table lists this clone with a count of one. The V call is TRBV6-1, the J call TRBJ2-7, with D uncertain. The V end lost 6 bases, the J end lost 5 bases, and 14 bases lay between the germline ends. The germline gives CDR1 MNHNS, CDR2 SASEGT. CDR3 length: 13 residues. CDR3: CASRELLLDEQYF. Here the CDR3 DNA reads TGTGCCAGCAGGGAGCTACTCCTAGACGAGCAGTACTTC.

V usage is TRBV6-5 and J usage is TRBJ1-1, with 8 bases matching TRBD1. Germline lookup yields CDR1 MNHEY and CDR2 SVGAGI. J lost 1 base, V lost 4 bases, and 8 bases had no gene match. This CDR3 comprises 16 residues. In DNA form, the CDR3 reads TGTGCCAGCAGTTCCGGGACAGGAGCAAGGAACACTGAAGCTTTCTTT. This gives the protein CASSSGTGARNTEAFF.

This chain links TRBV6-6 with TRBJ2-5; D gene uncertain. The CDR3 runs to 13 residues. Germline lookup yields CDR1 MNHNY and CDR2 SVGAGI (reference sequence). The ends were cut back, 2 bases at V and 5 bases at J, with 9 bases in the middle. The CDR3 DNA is TGTGCCAGCAGTTACACGGTTTGGGAGACCCAGTACTTC. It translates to CASSYTVWETQYF.

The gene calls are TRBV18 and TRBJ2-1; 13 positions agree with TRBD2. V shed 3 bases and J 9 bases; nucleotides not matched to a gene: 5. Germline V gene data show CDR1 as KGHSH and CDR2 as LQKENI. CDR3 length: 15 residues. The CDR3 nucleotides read TGTGCCAGCTCACCGGGGACTAGCGGGATGGGTGAGCAGTTCTTC. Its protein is CASSPGTSGMGEQFF. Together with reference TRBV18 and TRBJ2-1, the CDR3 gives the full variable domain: NAGVMQNPRHLVRRRGQEARLRCSPMKGHSHVYWYRQLPEEGLKFMVYLQKENIIDESGMPKERFSAEFPKEGPSILRIQQVVRGDSAAYFCASSPGTSGMGEQFFGPGTRLTVL.

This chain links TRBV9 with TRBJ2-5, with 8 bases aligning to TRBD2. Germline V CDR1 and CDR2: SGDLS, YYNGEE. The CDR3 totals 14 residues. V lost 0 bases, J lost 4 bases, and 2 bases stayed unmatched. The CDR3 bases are TGTGCCAGCAGCGTAGCGACTAGCGTAGAGACCCAGTACTTC. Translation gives CASSVATSVETQYF.

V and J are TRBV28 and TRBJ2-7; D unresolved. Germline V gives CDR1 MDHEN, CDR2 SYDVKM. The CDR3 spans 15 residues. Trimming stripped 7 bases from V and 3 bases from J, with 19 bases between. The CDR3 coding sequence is TGTGCCAGCACCAGGAGCCGGGTCTCACACTACGAGCAGTACTTC. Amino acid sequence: CASTRSRVSHYEQYF.

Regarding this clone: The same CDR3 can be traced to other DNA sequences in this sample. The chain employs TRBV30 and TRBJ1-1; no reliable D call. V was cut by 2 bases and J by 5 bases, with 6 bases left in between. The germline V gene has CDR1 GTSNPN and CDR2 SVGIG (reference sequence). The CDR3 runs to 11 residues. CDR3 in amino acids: CAWSPRTEAFF. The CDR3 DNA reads TGTGCCTGGAGTCCTAGGACTGAAGCTTTCTTT. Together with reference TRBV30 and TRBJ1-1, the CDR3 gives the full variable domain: SQTIHQWPATLVQPVGSPLSLECTVEGTSNPNLYWYRQAAGRGLQLLFYSVGIGQISSEVPQNLSASRPQDRQFILSSKKLLLSDSGFYLCAWSPRTEAFFGQGTRLTVV.

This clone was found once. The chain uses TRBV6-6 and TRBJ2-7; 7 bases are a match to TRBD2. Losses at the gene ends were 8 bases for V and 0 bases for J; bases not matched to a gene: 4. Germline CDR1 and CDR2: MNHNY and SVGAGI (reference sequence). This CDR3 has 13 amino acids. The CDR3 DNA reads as TGTGCCAGCTGCCCTAGCGGCTCCTACGAGCAGTACTTC. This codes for CASCPSGSYEQYF.

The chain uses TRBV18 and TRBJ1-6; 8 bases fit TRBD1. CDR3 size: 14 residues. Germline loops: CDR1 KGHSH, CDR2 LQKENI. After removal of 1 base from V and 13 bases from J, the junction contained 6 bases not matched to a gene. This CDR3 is CASSPQGQGTPLHF. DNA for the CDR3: TGTGCCAGCTCACCACAAGGACAGGGAACCCCCCTCCACTTT.

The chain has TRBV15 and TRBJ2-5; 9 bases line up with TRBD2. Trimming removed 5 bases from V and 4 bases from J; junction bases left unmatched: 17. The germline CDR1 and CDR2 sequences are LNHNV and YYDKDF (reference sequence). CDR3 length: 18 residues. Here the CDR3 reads CATSVQPLTGLASETQYF. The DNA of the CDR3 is TGTGCCACCAGCGTCCAACCACTTACGGGACTAGCCTCAGAGACCCAGTACTTC.

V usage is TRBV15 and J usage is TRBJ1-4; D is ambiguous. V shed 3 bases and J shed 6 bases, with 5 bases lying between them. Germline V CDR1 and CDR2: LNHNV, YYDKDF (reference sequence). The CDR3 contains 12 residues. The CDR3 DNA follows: TGTGCCACCAGCAGCGCAGATGAAAAACTGTTTTTT. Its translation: CATSSADEKLFF.

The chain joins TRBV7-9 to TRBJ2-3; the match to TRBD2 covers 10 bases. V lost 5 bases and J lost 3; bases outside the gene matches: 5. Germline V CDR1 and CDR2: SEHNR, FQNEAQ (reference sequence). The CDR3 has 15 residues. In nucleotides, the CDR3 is TGTGCCAGCAGCATTGGACTAGCGGAAACAGATACGCAGTATTTT. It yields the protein CASSIGLAETDTQYF. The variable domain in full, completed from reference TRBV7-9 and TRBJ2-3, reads DTGVSQNPRHKITKRGQNVTFRCDPISEHNRLYWYRQTLGQGPEFLTYFQNEAQLEKSRLLSDRFSAERPKGSFSTLEIQRTEQGDSAMYLCASSIGLAETDTQYFGPGTRLTVL.

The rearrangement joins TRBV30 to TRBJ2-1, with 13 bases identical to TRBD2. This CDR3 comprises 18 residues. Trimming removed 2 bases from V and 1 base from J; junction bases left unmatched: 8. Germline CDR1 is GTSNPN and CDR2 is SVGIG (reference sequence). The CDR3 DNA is TGTGCCTGGAGTACCGGGACTAGCGGGAAAGGGTCCTACAATGAGCAGTTCTTC. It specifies CAWSTGTSGKGSYNEQFF.

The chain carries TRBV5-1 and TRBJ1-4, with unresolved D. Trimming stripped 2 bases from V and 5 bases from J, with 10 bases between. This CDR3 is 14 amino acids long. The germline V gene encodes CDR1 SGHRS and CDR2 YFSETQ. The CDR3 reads CASSFSDQNEKLFF. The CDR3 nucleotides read TGCGCCAGCAGCTTCTCGGATCAGAATGAAAAACTGTTTTTT.

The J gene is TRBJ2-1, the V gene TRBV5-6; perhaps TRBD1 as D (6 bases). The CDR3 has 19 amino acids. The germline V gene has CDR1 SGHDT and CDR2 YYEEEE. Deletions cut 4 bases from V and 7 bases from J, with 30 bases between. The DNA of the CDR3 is TGTGCCAGCAGCCCTGGGGCCCCTGACAGGTCATGGGGCGGGAATGAGCAGTTCTTC. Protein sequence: CASSPGAPDRSWGGNEQFF. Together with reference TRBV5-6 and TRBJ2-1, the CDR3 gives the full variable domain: DAGVTQSPTHLIKTRGQQVTLRCSPKSGHDTVSWYQQALGQGPQFIFQYYEEEERQRGNFPDRFSGHQFPNYSSELNVNALLLGDSALYLCASSPGAPDRSWGGNEQFFGPGTRLTVL.

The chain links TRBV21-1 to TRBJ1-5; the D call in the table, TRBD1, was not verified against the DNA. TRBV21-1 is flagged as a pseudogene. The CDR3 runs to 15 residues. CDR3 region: CASSKEGAGRQPQHF. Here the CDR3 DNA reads TGTGCCAGCAGCAAAGAGGGGGCAGGGCGGCAGCCCCAGCATTTT.

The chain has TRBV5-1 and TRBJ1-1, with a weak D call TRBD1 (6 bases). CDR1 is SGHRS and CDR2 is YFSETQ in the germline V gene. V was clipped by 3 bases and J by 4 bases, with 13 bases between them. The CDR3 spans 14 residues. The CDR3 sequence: CASSSGGGGTEAFF. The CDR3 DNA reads TGCGCCAGCAGCTCAGGAGGGGGAGGCACTGAAGCTTTCTTT.

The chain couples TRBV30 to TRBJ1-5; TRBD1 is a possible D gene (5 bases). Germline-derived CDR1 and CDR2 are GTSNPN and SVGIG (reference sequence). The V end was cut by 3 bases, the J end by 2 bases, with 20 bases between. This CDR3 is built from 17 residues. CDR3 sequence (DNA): TGTGCCTGGAGCTCCCCTTCTCTCGGGGGTGGCAATCAGCCCCAGCATTTT. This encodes CAWSSPSLGGGNQPQHF.

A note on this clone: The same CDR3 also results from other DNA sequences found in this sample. CDR3 DNA sequence: TGTGCCAGCAGTTCCGGGACAGGAGGCTACGAGCAGTACTTC. Translating it yields CASSSGTGGYEQYF. The chain has TRBV6-1 and TRBJ2-7; 8 nucleotides agree with TRBD1. V trimming: 5 bases; J trimming: 3 bases; junction bases outside the gene matches: 6. The germline CDR1 and CDR2 sequences are MNHNS and SASEGT. This CDR3 is built from 14 residues.

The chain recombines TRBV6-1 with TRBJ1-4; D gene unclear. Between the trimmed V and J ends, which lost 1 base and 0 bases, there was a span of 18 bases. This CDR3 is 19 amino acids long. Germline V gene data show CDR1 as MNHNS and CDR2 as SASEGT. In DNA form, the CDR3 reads TGTGCCAGCAGTGAAGAGCCCGTCCTAGGCTCTGCAACTAATGAAAAACTGTTTTTT. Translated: CASSEEPVLGSATNEKLFF.

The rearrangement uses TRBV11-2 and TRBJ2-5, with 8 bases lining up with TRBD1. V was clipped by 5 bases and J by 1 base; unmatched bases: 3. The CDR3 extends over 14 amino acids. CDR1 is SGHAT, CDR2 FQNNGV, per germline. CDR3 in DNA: TGTGCCAGCAGCAAGGGACAGGTCCAAGAGACCCAGTACTTC. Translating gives CASSKGQVQETQYF.

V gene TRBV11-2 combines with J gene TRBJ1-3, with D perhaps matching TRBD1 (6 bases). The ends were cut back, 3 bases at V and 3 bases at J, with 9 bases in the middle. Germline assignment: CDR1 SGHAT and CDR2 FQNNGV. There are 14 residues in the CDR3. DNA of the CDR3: TGTGCCAGCAGCTTTGGGGGGCTTGGAAACACCATATATTTT. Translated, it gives CASSFGGLGNTIYF.

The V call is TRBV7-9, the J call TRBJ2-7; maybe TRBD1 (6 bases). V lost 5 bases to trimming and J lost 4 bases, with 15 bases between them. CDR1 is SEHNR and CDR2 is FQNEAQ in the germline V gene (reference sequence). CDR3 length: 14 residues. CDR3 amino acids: CASSATTGFYEQYF. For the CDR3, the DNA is TGTGCCAGCAGCGCGACCACAGGGTTTTACGAGCAGTACTTC.

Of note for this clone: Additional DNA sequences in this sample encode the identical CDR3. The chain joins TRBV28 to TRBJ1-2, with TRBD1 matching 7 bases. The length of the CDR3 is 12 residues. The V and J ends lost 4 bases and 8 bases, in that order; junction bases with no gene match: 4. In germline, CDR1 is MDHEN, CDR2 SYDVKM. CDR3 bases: TGTGCCAGCAGTTCGACAGGGTCCGGCTACACCTTC. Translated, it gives CASSSTGSGYTF.